Below are 23 T cell receptor beta chains sequenced from a single sample in a study of T cells in Graves' hyperthyroidism and ophthalmopathy. Using RNA transcripts as the source, TCR beta CDR3 regions were amplified. HTBI primers drove first-round RT-PCR of the TCR CDR3. A single record per CDR3 protein comes from TCRdb applying MiXCR to the multiplex PCR reads. The data show 450,000 to 600,000 distinct CDR3 sequences, approximately 20% seen once. Material for sequencing was blood. Receptors originate from a middle-aged man with Graves' ophthalmopathy.

The chain couples TRBV6-1 to TRBJ2-2; D not resolved. The V end was cut by 10 bases, the J end by 3 bases, with 12 bases between. The CDR3 runs 13 residues. Per germline, CDR1 MNHNS and CDR2 SASEGT. The CDR3 DNA follows: TGTGCCACTTCTATCCAATACACCGGGGAGCTGTTTTTT. Amino acid sequence: CATSIQYTGELFF.

This clonotype was detected only a few times. V and J are TRBV5-1 and TRBJ1-6; TRBD1 matches at 8 bases. From germline, CDR1 is SGHRS and CDR2 YFSETQ. The CDR3 spans 17 residues. The J segment lost 10 bases and the V segment lost 1 base, leaving 13 bases of the junction unmatched. CDR3 nucleotides: TGCGCCAGCAGCTTGCTTCCCGGTGGACAGGGCGGCTCACCCCTCCACTTT. This sequence encodes CASSLLPGGQGGSPLHF.

This chain joins TRBV2 and TRBJ1-5; no clear D. The CDR3 length is 14 residues. The germline V gene has CDR1 SNHLY and CDR2 FYNNEI. V was trimmed by 2 bases and J by 0 bases, leaving 5 bases between them. The CDR3 loop is CASSENVSNQPQHF. DNA for the CDR3: TGTGCCAGCAGTGAAAACGTTAGCAATCAGCCCCAGCATTTT.

This rearrangement joins TRBV5-1 to TRBJ2-1, with D possibly being TRBD2 (5 bases). Germline assignment: CDR1 SGHRS and CDR2 YFSETQ. CDR3 length: 15 amino acids. The ends were cut back, 4 bases at V and 8 bases at J, with 19 bases in the middle. CDR3 region: CASSPDGGRWDEQFF. Here the CDR3 DNA reads TGCGCCAGCAGCCCGGACGGTGGGAGATGGGATGAGCAGTTCTTC.

Ten or more counts support this clonotype. J is TRBJ1-5 and V is TRBV20-1; no clear D gene. V lost 5 bases, J lost 7 bases, and 18 bases lay in between. The CDR3 sequence is 14 residues long. Per the germline V gene, CDR1 is DFQATT and CDR2 is SNEGSKA (reference sequence). The CDR3 here is CSASGRQDRQPQHF. DNA of the CDR3: TGCAGTGCTTCGGGCCGTCAGGACCGACAGCCCCAGCATTTT.

This clonotype was seen at least ten times. The V call is TRBV20-1, the J call TRBJ2-7; tentatively, D is TRBD2 (5 bases). Trimming cost V 3 bases and J 4 bases, with 7 bases left between them. The CDR3 has 11 amino acids. Germline CDR1 is DFQATT and CDR2 is SNEGSKA (reference sequence). CDR3 region: CSASGDYEQYF. The CDR3 DNA is TGCAGTGCTAGCGGGGATTACGAGCAGTACTTC.

This clonotype came up many times. V gene TRBV7-2 combines with J gene TRBJ2-7; D may be TRBD2 (6 bases). Trimming took off 7 bases at V and 6 bases at J, with 22 bases between the two ends. The CDR3 loop spans 15 amino acids. The germline V gene encodes CDR1 SGHTA and CDR2 FQGNSA. This CDR3 is CASTSLSGVRGEQYF. CDR3 coding DNA: TGTGCCAGCACCTCATTATCGGGGGTAAGGGGCGAGCAGTACTTC.

This clonotype was seen ten or more times. V gene TRBV27 combines with J gene TRBJ1-1; D gene unclear. Between the trimmed V and J ends, which lost 0 bases and 0 bases, there was a span of 2 bases. The CDR3 contains 13 residues. Germline CDR1 MNHEY, CDR2 SMNVEV (reference sequence). In DNA form, the CDR3 reads TGTGCCAGCAGTTTATCATTGAACACTGAAGCTTTCTTT. Translating gives CASSLSLNTEAFF.

This clonotype was counted at least ten times. V and J are TRBV12-3 or TRBV12-4 and TRBJ1-2, with 11 bases lining up with TRBD1. The CDR3 extends over 15 amino acids. V lost 6 bases, J lost 2 bases, and 5 bases stayed unmatched. The CDR3: CASRPGQGGNYGYTF. The CDR3 DNA sequence: TGTGCCAGCAGGCCGGGACAGGGGGGAAACTATGGCTACACCTTC.

Note on this clonotype: At one of its ends the junction is not consistent with the germline gene, which may arise from a read error. The rearrangement links TRBV12-5 to TRBJ2-2; a possible D gene is TRBD1 (7 bases). The CDR3 covers 17 residues. CDR1 and CDR2 (germline): LGHNT, FRNRAP. The CDR3 region has the DNA TGTGTTAGTGGATCAGGGGGGCAGCGATGGGGGGCCGGGGAGCTGTTTTTT. Residues: CVSGSGGQRWGAGELFF.

Many counts were recorded for this clonotype. This chain uses TRBV20-1 with TRBJ2-1, with D perhaps matching TRBD1 or TRBD2 (6 bases each). The V and J ends lost 1 base and 6 bases respectively, with 16 bases between them. Germline-derived CDR1 and CDR2 are DFQATT and SNEGSKA (reference sequence). This CDR3 has 15 amino acids. The CDR3: CSARAGKGGGNEQFF. The DNA of the CDR3 is TGCAGTGCTAGAGCGGGGAAGGGGGGTGGCAATGAGCAGTTCTTC.

The J gene is TRBJ2-1, the V gene TRBV28; D possibly corresponds to TRBD2 (5 bases). V dropped 3 bases and J dropped 5 bases, with 14 bases sitting between them. The CDR3 is 15 amino acids. The germline CDR1 and CDR2 sequences are MDHEN and SYDVKM. As DNA, the CDR3 is TGTGCCAGCAGTTTTGTGATTAGGAGGCACAATGAGCAGTTCTTC. Translation: CASSFVIRRHNEQFF.

This clonotype was picked up many times. The J gene is TRBJ2-5, the V gene TRBV3-1, with a possible D match to TRBD1 (5 bases). Deletions cut 4 bases from V and 1 base from J, with 10 bases between. Per germline, CDR1 LGHDT and CDR2 YNNKEL (reference sequence). This CDR3 has 14 residues. The CDR3 DNA sequence: TGTGCCAGCAGCCCCCAGGGATTCCAAGAGACCCAGTACTTC. The encoded protein is CASSPQGFQETQYF.

A remark on this clonotype: The CDR3 does not end in the conserved phenylalanine or tryptophan, so this is likely a read error. No DNA is shown, since the ends of the CDR3 on it are uncertain; the CDR3 is the one TCRdb lists. The chain uses TRBV9 and TRBJ2-1; the table assigns TRBD1, which was not confirmed against the DNA. The CDR3 spans 8 residues, counting both ends. Germline V gene data show CDR1 as SGDLS and CDR2 as YYNGEE. The CDR3 is CASSGSGV.

This chain connects TRBV12-3 or TRBV12-4 to TRBJ1-4, with D unclear. The V and J ends lost 1 base and 4 bases respectively, with 4 bases between them. The CDR3 extends over 13 amino acids. This chain's CDR3 is CASSLVGNEKLFF. The DNA of the CDR3 is TGTGCCAGCAGTTTAGTTGGTAATGAAAAACTGTTTTTT.

The V and J genes are TRBV28 and TRBJ2-1; a weak D match, TRBD2 (7 bases). CDR1 is MDHEN, CDR2 SYDVKM, per germline. V was pared by 5 bases and J by 5 bases, with 22 bases between. The CDR3 is 17 residues long. The CDR3 nucleotides read TGTGCCAGCAGTCCCCCGGGGGGCCTAGGGGGGCACAATGAGCAGTTCTTC. Translating it yields CASSPPGGLGGHNEQFF. Full variable domain (outside the CDR3, taken from reference TRBV28 and TRBJ2-1): DVKVTQSSRYLVKRTGEKVFLECVQDMDHENMFWYRQDPGLGLRLIYFSYDVKMKEKGDIPEGYSVSREKKERFSLILESASTNQTSMYLCASSPPGGLGGHNEQFFGPGTRLTVL.

This clonotype occurred many times. This chain joins TRBV7-3 and TRBJ2-1; D possibly corresponds to TRBD2 (5 bases). Germline CDR1 reads SGHTA; CDR2 reads FQGTGA. This CDR3 spans 12 amino acids. Deletions cut 4 bases from V and 12 bases from J, with 13 bases between. In nucleotides, the CDR3 is TGTGCCAGCAGCTCTCCGACTACCCCGCAGTTCTTC. This gives the protein CASSSPTTPQFF.

This clonotype was seen more than once but under ten times. This chain links TRBV5-8 with TRBJ1-5; 7 bases map to TRBD1. This CDR3 comprises 16 residues. CDR1 and CDR2 from the germline V gene are SGHTS and YDEGEE. With V trimmed by 5 bases and J by 1 base, 9 bases remained unmatched. In nucleotides, the CDR3 is TGTGCCAGCAGGTTCCAGACAGGGAACAGCAATCAGCCCCAGCATTTT. This encodes CASRFQTGNSNQPQHF.

This clonotype was counted only a few times. This sequence joins TRBV29-1 and TRBJ2-7; 9 positions agree with TRBD2. CDR3 size: 15 residues. V was clipped by 4 bases and J by 4 bases; unmatched bases: 11. Per the germline V gene, CDR1 is SQVTM and CDR2 is ANQGSEA. CDR3 amino acids: CSVASGAGGWYEQYF. Here the CDR3 DNA reads TGCAGCGTTGCATCGGGAGCGGGGGGATGGTACGAGCAGTACTTC.

A few counts support this clonotype. The chain employs TRBV10-3 and TRBJ2-5; the match to TRBD2 covers 7 bases. CDR3 size: 12 residues. With 11 bases clipped from V and 4 bases from J, the junction kept 7 bases outside the gene matches. Germline CDR1 and CDR2: ENHRY and SYGVKD. The CDR3 here is CAVGTTRETQYF. CDR3 bases: TGTGCCGTCGGGACTACACGAGAGACCCAGTACTTC.

This chain connects TRBV11-2 to TRBJ2-1; 10 bases match TRBD2. The germline CDR1 and CDR2 sequences are SGHAT and FQNNGV. V lost 6 bases, J lost 8 bases, and 10 bases stayed unmatched. The length of the CDR3 is 15 residues. The CDR3: CASRLSSGRGHEQFF. CDR3 DNA sequence: TGTGCCAGCAGACTCTCTAGCGGGAGAGGGCATGAGCAGTTCTTC.

A few counts support this clonotype. The rearrangement links TRBV15 to TRBJ1-5; D uncertain. V was pared by 3 bases and J by 3 bases, with 15 bases between. The CDR3 is made up of 16 amino acids. Germline loops: CDR1 LNHNV, CDR2 YYDKDF (reference sequence). Here the CDR3 DNA reads TGTGCCACCAGCAGGCTACGAAACAAGGACAATCAGCCCCAGCATTTT. It codes for CATSRLRNKDNQPQHF.

As for this clonotype: This may arise from a read error, as a much more abundant clone is one base away. CDR3 nucleotide sequence: TGTGCCAGCAGTTCGAACACCAAGAACACTGAAGCTTTCTTT. Its translation is CASSSNTKNTEAFF. V is TRBV28 and J is TRBJ1-1; D not resolved. From germline, CDR1 is MDHEN and CDR2 SYDVKM. Trimming removed 4 bases at V and 1 base at J, with 10 bases between. This CDR3 comprises 14 residues.